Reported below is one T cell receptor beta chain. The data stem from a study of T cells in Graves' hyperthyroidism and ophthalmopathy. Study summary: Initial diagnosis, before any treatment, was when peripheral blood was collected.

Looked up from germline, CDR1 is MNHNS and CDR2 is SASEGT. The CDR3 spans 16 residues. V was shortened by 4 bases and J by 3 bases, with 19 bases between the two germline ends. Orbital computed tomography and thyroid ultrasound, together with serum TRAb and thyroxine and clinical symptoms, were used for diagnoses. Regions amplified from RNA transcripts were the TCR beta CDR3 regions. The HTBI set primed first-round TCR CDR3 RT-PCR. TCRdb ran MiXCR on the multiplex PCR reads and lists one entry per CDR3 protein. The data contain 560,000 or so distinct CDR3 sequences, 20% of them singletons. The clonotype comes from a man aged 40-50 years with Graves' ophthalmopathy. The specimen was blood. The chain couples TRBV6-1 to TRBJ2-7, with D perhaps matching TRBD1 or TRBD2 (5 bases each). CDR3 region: CASSALLQGGLYEQYF. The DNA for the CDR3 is TGTGCCAGCAGTGCATTATTGCAGGGCGGACTCTACGAGCAGTACTTC.